The rows below give T cell receptor beta chains drawn from one sample of a study of blood T cell repertoires in COVID-19. Profiled with immunoSEQ multiplex PCR; TCRdb holds only in-frame clones, not every one. The table lists a few hundred thousand clones, 80% to 95% of them singletons. The specimen sequenced was peripheral blood. The source of these receptors is a woman under 40 with COVID-19, enrolled during active disease. Both conserved end residues are part of each CDR3. Each record gives: clone size, J gene, D gene, V gene, CDR3 protein, CDR3 DNA. A D gene is named only where the DNA matches it firmly. The listing skips clone size in some rows; elsewhere it reads once, few, many or a size class.

size: -; J: TRBJ1-3; D: -; V: TRBV5-1; CDR3: CASSFGRPSGNTIYF; DNA: TGCGCCAGCAGCTTCGGGAGGCCCTCTGGAAACACCATATATTTT
size: -; J: TRBJ1-2; D: TRBD1; V: TRBV18; CDR3: CASSRGQGDPRGYTF; DNA: TGTGCCAGCTCACGGGGACAGGGGGACCCGCGTGGCTACACCTTC
size: once; J: TRBJ2-3; D: -; V: TRBV5-1; CDR3: CASSFNQGADTQYF; DNA: TGCGCCAGCAGCTTCAACCAGGGCGCAGATACGCAGTATTTT
size: -; J: TRBJ1-3; D: TRBD1; V: TRBV27; CDR3: CASRDRGLSGNTIYF; DNA: TGTGCCAGCCGAGACAGGGGCCTCTCTGGAAACACCATATATTTT
size: -; J: TRBJ2-1; D: -; V: TRBV18; CDR3: CASSLFSSGGSYNEQFF; DNA: TGTGCCAGCTCACTTTTCAGTAGCGGAGGCTCCTACAATGAGCAGTTCTTC
size: -; J: TRBJ2-1; D: TRBD2; V: TRBV3-1/TRBV3-2; CDR3: CASSLTSGSRDEQFF; DNA: TGTGCCAGCAGCCTGACTAGCGGGAGTCGGGATGAGCAGTTCTTC
size: once; J: TRBJ2-3; D: TRBD2; V: TRBV27; CDR3: CASSSHGLATSTDTQYF; DNA: TGTGCCAGCAGTTCTCACGGACTAGCGACTAGCACAGATACGCAGTATTTT
size: -; J: TRBJ2-7; D: -; V: TRBV6-4; CDR3: CASSDSGDWNSYEQYF; DNA: TGTGCCAGCAGTGACTCGGGGGACTGGAACTCCTACGAGCAGTACTTC
size: -; J: TRBJ1-1; D: -; V: TRBV2; CDR3: CASSGRGGNTEAFF; DNA: TGTGCCAGCAGTGGGAGGGGGGGGAACACTGAAGCTTTCTTT
size: -; J: TRBJ2-3; D: -; V: TRBV7-9; CDR3: CASSSGVDTQYF; DNA: TGTGCCAGCAGCTCAGGGGTGGATACGCAGTATTTT
size: -; J: TRBJ2-7; D: TRBD2; V: TRBV28; CDR3: CASSLSLAGVREQYF; DNA: TGTGCCAGCAGCCTTTCACTAGCGGGAGTGAGAGAGCAGTACTTC
size: -; J: TRBJ2-3; D: TRBD2; V: TRBV6-1; CDR3: CASSEPSGGYVDTQYF; DNA: TGTGCCAGCAGTGAACCCAGCGGGGGCTACGTAGATACGCAGTATTTT
size: -; J: TRBJ2-3; D: -; V: TRBV11-3; CDR3: CATEDTQYF; DNA: TGTGCCACCGAGGATACGCAGTATTTT
size: once; J: TRBJ1-2; D: -; V: TRBV5-1; CDR3: CASSLAHSQQGGYTF; DNA: TGCGCCAGCAGCTTGGCCCACAGTCAGCAGGGCGGCTACACCTTC
size: once; J: TRBJ1-2; D: -; V: TRBV9; CDR3: CASSVDPPSGYTF; DNA: TGTGCCAGCAGCGTAGATCCCCCTTCCGGCTACACCTTC
size: -; J: TRBJ1-3; D: TRBD1; V: TRBV7-6; CDR3: CASSLRAGGSGNTIYF; DNA: TGTGCCAGCAGCTTAAGGGCAGGGGGCTCTGGAAACACCATATATTTT